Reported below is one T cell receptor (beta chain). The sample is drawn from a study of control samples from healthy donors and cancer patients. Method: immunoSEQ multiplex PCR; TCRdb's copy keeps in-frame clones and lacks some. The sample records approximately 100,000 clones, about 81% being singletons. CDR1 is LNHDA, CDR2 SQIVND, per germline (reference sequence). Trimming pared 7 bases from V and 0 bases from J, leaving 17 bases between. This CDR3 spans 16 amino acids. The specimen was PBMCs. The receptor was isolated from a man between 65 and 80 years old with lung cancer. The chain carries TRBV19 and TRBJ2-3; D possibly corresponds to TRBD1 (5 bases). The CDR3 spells CASKQRQSTSTDTQYF. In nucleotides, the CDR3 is TGTGCCAGTAAACAGAGACAGTCTACTAGCACAGATACGCAGTATTTT.